Below are 23 T cell receptor beta chains sequenced from a single sample in a study of Tregs in tolerant kidney transplant recipients. The nonmyeloablative bone marrow transplants came from related graft donors, with transient mixed chimerism. TCRdb's copy holds only in-frame clones and misses some; the assay was immunoSEQ multiplex PCR. The sample holds 40,000 to 50,000 clones, about nine tenths seen once. The sequencing used CD8+ T cells from blood (PBMCs), collected 12 months after the transplant. Receptors originate from a human patient who received a combined kidney and bone marrow transplant. Part of the T cells may come from the graft donor.

This clone was seen once. The chain uses TRBV19 and TRBJ1-1; 7 bases agree with TRBD1. Germline lookup yields CDR1 LNHDA and CDR2 SQIVND (reference sequence). The CDR3 is 13 residues long. V was clipped by 6 bases and J by 4 bases; unmatched bases: 5. The CDR3 DNA follows: TGTGCCAGTAGGACAGGGCTCGTCACTGAAGCTTTCTTT. It encodes CASRTGLVTEAFF.

This chain joins TRBV19 and TRBJ2-7; possible D gene TRBD2, 6 bases. The CDR3 runs 12 residues. Germline CDR1 LNHDA, CDR2 SQIVND (reference sequence). The V and J ends lost 5 bases and 1 base respectively, with 6 bases between them. The CDR3 is CASSGGSYEQYF. The DNA for the CDR3 is TGTGCCAGTAGTGGAGGGTCCTACGAGCAGTACTTC.

Here the CDR3 reads CASSPRIPGQRNSPLHF. Written as DNA, the CDR3 is TGTGCCAGCTCACCACGGATCCCAGGGCAGAGGAATTCACCCCTCCACTTT. This chain joins TRBV18 and TRBJ1-6; a weak D match, TRBD1 (5 bases). This CDR3 is 17 amino acids long. Looked up from germline, CDR1 is KGHSH and CDR2 is LQKENI. V dropped 1 base and J dropped 7 bases, with 17 bases sitting between them.

With respect to this clone: The junction shows a germline mismatch at one end, possibly a read error. V and J are TRBV12-5 and TRBJ2-7; 8 nucleotides agree with TRBD2. CDR3 size: 20 residues. The V gene's germline CDR1 is LGHNT and CDR2 FRNRAP. The CDR3 region is CVSGLALTSESTVFGYEQYF. In DNA, the CDR3 is TGTGTTAGTGGTTTGGCTCTGACTAGCGAGAGCACGGTTTTTGGCTACGAGCAGTACTTC.

The chain uses TRBV27 and TRBJ2-5; D possibly corresponds to TRBD1 (6 bases). The ends were cut back, 5 bases at V and 11 bases at J, with 27 bases in the middle. This CDR3 contains 16 residues. From germline, CDR1 is MNHEY and CDR2 SMNVEV (reference sequence). CDR3 loop: CASSPGPGILSGEQYF. The DNA for the CDR3 is TGTGCCAGCAGTCCGGGGCCAGGGATCCTCTCAGGGGAGCAGTACTTC.

This rearrangement joins TRBV28 to TRBJ2-7; 8 bases align to TRBD1. Trimming removed 10 bases from V and 3 bases from J; junction bases left unmatched: 20. Germline CDR1 MDHEN, CDR2 SYDVKM. This CDR3 comprises 17 residues. The CDR3 DNA sequence: TGTGCCACCTACAACCTTTACCCTCAGGGGGCTATCTACGAGCAGTACTTC. Translated: CATYNLYPQGAIYEQYF.

The chain links TRBV4-3 to TRBJ1-2; 8 bases align to TRBD1. This CDR3 has 14 amino acids. The germline CDR1 and CDR2 sequences are LGHNA and YSLEER. V lost 3 bases, J lost 2 bases, and 2 bases stayed unmatched. For the CDR3, the DNA is TGCGCCAGCAGCCACAACAGGGGGAACTATGGCTACACCTTC. It specifies CASSHNRGNYGYTF.

The CDR3 is CASSGTGDNTEAFF. The CDR3, as DNA: TGTGCCAGCAGCGGTACAGGAGACAACACTGAAGCTTTCTTT. The rearrangement links TRBV9 to TRBJ1-1; D possibly corresponds to TRBD1 (5 bases). This CDR3 comprises 14 residues. Between the trimmed V and J ends, which lost 3 bases and 2 bases, there was a span of 11 bases. CDR1 is SGDLS, CDR2 YYNGEE, per germline.

This sequence joins TRBV14 and TRBJ2-7; the D gene is possibly TRBD1 (6 bases). CDR3 length: 13 amino acids. Germline V gene sequence: CDR1 SGHDN, CDR2 FVKESK. V lost 1 base to trimming and J lost 6 bases, with 10 bases between them. The CDR3 protein is CASSQVAGAEQYF. The CDR3 DNA sequence: TGTGCCAGCAGCCAAGTGGCAGGGGCCGAGCAGTACTTC.

This sequence joins TRBV5-5 and TRBJ1-5; the D is unclear. CDR3 length: 16 amino acids. Germline V lookup: CDR1 SGHKS, CDR2 YYEKEE (reference sequence). Between the trimmed V and J ends, which lost 1 base and 0 bases, there was a span of 11 bases. CDR3 residues: CASSLMGFLSNQPQHF. DNA of the CDR3: TGTGCCAGCAGCTTGATGGGCTTTCTTAGCAATCAGCCCCAGCATTTT.

The chain couples TRBV29-1 to TRBJ2-7; 10 bases are a match to TRBD2. Germline assignment: CDR1 SQVTM and CDR2 ANQGSEA. Trimming removed 7 bases from V and 4 bases from J; junction bases left unmatched: 4. There are 12 residues in the CDR3. CDR3 sequence: CSGLAGEYEQYF. CDR3 coding DNA: TGCAGCGGCCTAGCGGGGGAGTACGAGCAGTACTTC.

This chain joins TRBV27 and TRBJ2-3; 7 bases fit TRBD2. In germline, CDR1 is MNHEY, CDR2 SMNVEV (reference sequence). The trim removed 1 base at V and 1 base at J, leaving 5 bases unmatched. This CDR3 has 16 amino acids. CDR3 region: CASSLLGGSGTDTQYF. The CDR3 DNA reads as TGTGCCAGCAGTTTATTGGGCGGGAGTGGCACAGATACGCAGTATTTT.

V is TRBV11-3 and J is TRBJ2-1; the D gene is possibly TRBD1 (6 bases). V was cut by 6 bases and J by 4 bases, with 22 bases left in between. The CDR3 length is 17 residues. CDR1 SGHNT and CDR2 YENEEA come from the germline V gene. CDR3 DNA: TGTGCCAGCAGAAGGGGGTCGGTAAGACCGAATTACAATGAGCAGTTCTTC. Translated: CASRRGSVRPNYNEQFF.

This rearrangement joins TRBV14 to TRBJ2-3, with 11 positions matching TRBD2. Germline CDR1 and CDR2: SGHDN and FVKESK. CDR3 length: 17 amino acids. Losses at the gene ends were 1 base for V and 4 bases for J; bases not matched to a gene: 7. Here the CDR3 DNA reads TGTGCCAGCAGCCAAGGCCTACTAGCGGGGGTCTCAGATACGCAGTATTTT. Its protein product is CASSQGLLAGVSDTQYF.

This sequence joins TRBV7-3 and TRBJ1-6; TRBD1 agrees at 7 bases. Trimming removed 2 bases from V and 13 bases from J; junction bases left unmatched: 2. This CDR3 is built from 12 residues. Germline lookup yields CDR1 SGHTA and CDR2 FQGTGA. The CDR3 DNA is TGTGCCAGCAGCTTATTGACAGGGCCCCTCCACTTT. This gives the protein CASSLLTGPLHF.

The chain combines TRBV27 with TRBJ1-1; maybe TRBD1 (5 bases). Germline V lookup: CDR1 MNHEY, CDR2 SMNVEV (reference sequence). Trimming took 1 base from V and 5 from J, leaving 11 bases between them. The CDR3 runs to 14 residues. Here the CDR3 reads CASSLLGDWTEAFF. CDR3 DNA sequence: TGTGCCAGCAGTTTATTAGGGGATTGGACTGAAGCTTTCTTT.

V gene TRBV27 combines with J gene TRBJ2-7, with a possible D match to TRBD2 (5 bases). The V end was cut by 3 bases, the J end by 2 bases, with 11 bases between. This CDR3 has 14 residues. The germline gives CDR1 MNHEY, CDR2 SMNVEV (reference sequence). Here the CDR3 DNA reads TGTGCCAGCAGTTTTGTATCGGGGACCTACGAGCAGTACTTC. It encodes CASSFVSGTYEQYF.

V and J are TRBV19 and TRBJ2-1; 9 nucleotides align to TRBD2. CDR3 size: 15 residues. From germline, CDR1 is LNHDA and CDR2 SQIVND (reference sequence). V shed 8 bases and J 4 bases; nucleotides not matched to a gene: 9. The CDR3 DNA sequence: TGTGCCAGTCAAGGCGGGACTAGCCCTTACAATGAGCAGTTCTTC. This translates into CASQGGTSPYNEQFF. Variable domain in full (rest from reference TRBV19 and TRBJ2-1): DGGITQSPKYLFRKEGQNVTLSCEQNLNHDAMYWYRQDPGQGLRLIYYSQIVNDFQKGDIAEGYSVSREKKESFPLTVTSAQKNPTAFYLCASQGGTSPYNEQFFGPGTRLTVL.

The chain couples TRBV18 to TRBJ1-4; no clear D gene. This CDR3 is 16 amino acids long. V lost 3 bases and J 3 bases, leaving 14 bases between the germline ends. Germline CDR1 and CDR2: KGHSH and LQKENI. CDR3 residues: CASSPESGVANEKLFF. CDR3 nucleotides: TGTGCCAGCTCACCCGAGAGCGGGGTGGCTAATGAAAAACTGTTTTTT.

This sequence joins TRBV5-1 and TRBJ2-7; TRBD1 aligns across 9 bases. CDR1 is SGHRS, CDR2 YFSETQ, per germline. The CDR3 consists of 15 residues. V dropped 4 bases and J dropped 0; count of bases not matched to a gene: 5. The CDR3 protein is CASSRGQGRSYEQYF. The CDR3 DNA is TGCGCCAGCAGCAGGGGACAGGGTCGCTCCTACGAGCAGTACTTC.

The chain joins TRBV4-2 to TRBJ2-3, with 9 bases fitting TRBD2. This CDR3 contains 17 residues. CDR1 is LGHNA, CDR2 YNFKEQ, per germline. V shed 4 bases and J 0 bases; nucleotides not matched to a gene: 8. CDR3 sequence reads: CASSPNPSGVSTDTQYF. CDR3 sequence (DNA): TGTGCCAGCAGCCCCAACCCTAGCGGGGTTAGCACAGATACGCAGTATTTT.

This chain connects TRBV11-3 to TRBJ1-1; weak D call: TRBD1 (5 bases). This CDR3 region has 13 residues. Germline CDR1 is SGHNT and CDR2 is YENEEA. The V and J ends lost 6 bases and 4 bases respectively, with 12 bases between them. CDR3 residues: CASSFWGGTEAFF. DNA for the CDR3: TGTGCCAGCAGTTTTTGGGGGGGCACTGAAGCTTTCTTT.

The genes are TRBV9 and TRBJ1-1, with 10 bases identical to TRBD1. V lost 0 bases and J lost 8; bases outside the gene matches: 4. The CDR3 is made up of 14 amino acids. CDR1 SGDLS and CDR2 YYNGEE come from the germline V gene. The CDR3 loop is CASSVGDRGQEAFF. CDR3 sequence (DNA): TGTGCCAGCAGCGTAGGGGACAGGGGACAAGAAGCTTTCTTT.